This T cell receptor (beta chain) was sequenced in a study of T cells in Graves' hyperthyroidism and ophthalmopathy. In its sample, this clonotype was seen many times. Its antigen is unknown. Findings of the study overall: Most thyroid-expanded clonotypes above 0.001 were also found in blood.

Amplification yielded TCR beta CDR3 regions, with RNA transcripts as the source. The TCR CDR3 first-round RT-PCR relied on the HTBI primer set. TCRdb processed the multiplex PCR reads anew with MiXCR; each CDR3 protein has one entry. This table holds some 690,000 distinct CDR3 sequences, roughly 17% found once. The study defined stable Graves' hyperthyroidism as no ophthalmopathy progression within 18 months. Sequenced input: blood. The receptor's source is a man aged 50 to 60 with Graves' hyperthyroidism.

The CDR3 protein is CASRNSGSSNEQYF. The DNA of the CDR3 is TGTGCCAGCCGCAATAGCGGGAGTTCCAACGAGCAGTACTTC. This rearrangement joins TRBV7-9 to TRBJ2-7, with 9 bases aligning to TRBD2. Germline CDR1 is SEHNR and CDR2 is FQNEAQ (reference sequence). This CDR3 has 14 amino acids. The ends lost 8 bases at V and 5 bases at J; junction bases unmatched: 10.